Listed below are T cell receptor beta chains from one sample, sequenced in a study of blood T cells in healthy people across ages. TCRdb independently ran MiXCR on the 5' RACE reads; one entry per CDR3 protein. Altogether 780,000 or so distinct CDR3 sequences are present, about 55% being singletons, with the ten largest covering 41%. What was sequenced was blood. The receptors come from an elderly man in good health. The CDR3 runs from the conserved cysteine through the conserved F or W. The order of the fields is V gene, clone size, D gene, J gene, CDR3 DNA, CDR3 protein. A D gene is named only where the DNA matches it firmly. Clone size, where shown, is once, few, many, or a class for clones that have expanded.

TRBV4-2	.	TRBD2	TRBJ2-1	TGTGCCAGCAGCCAAGCAGAGGGGACTAGCGGGAGAGGTCAGTTCTTC	CASSQAEGTSGRGQFF
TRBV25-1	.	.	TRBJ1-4	TGTGCCAGCAGTGCCGGAGCTCGGCTTCGGGGTGAAAAACTGTTTTTT	CASSAGARLRGEKLFF
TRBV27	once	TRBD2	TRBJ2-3	TGTGCCAGCAGTTTGACGGGGAGGGCCACAGATACGCAGTATTTT	CASSLTGRATDTQYF
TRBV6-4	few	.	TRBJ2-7	TGTGCCAGCAGCCTCCCCTCAGGCAACAAGGGGTACGAGCAGTACTTC	CASSLPSGNKGYEQYF
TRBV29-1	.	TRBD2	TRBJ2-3	TGCAGCGTTGAAGGAGAAGCGGGAGGCTACACAGATACGCAGTATTTT	CSVEGEAGGYTDTQYF
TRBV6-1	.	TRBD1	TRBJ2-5	TGTGCCAGCAGTGGGGACAGGCCGGAGACCCAGTACTTC	CASSGDRPETQYF
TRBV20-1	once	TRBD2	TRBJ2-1	TGCAGTGCTAGGACCTCAGGGATAGCGGGAGCTCGGGGTGAGCAGTTCTTC	CSARTSGIAGARGEQFF
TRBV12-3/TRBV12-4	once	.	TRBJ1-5	TGTGCCAGCAGCCCCTATGGCAGCAATAGCAATCAGCCCCAGCATTTT	CASSPYGSNSNQPQHF
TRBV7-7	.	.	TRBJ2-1	TGTGCTAGCAGCTCCCGTGCAGGGTCAGGCTATGAGCAGTTCTTC	CASSSRAGSGYEQFF
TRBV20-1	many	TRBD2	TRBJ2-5	TGCAGTGCCTCCGGTAGCGGGTGGGGTGAGACCCAGTACTTC	CSASGSGWGETQYF
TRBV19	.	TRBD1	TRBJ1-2	TGTGCCAGTACCCGAGGACAGGGCTATGGCTACACCTTC	CASTRGQGYGYTF
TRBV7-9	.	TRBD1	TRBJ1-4	TGTGCCAGCAGCCCCGGGCTGGACAGGGGGGAAAAACTGTTTTTT	CASSPGLDRGEKLFF
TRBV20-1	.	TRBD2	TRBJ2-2	TGCAGTGCTAGAGGGGGTAGCGGGAGGGCCCAGACCGGGGAGCTGTTTTTT	CSARGGSGRAQTGELFF
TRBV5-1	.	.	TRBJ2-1	TGCGCCAGCAGCTTGTTGGGGACCCCTATCCGACACAATGAGCAGTTCTTC	CASSLLGTPIRHNEQFF
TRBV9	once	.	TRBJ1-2	TGTGCCGGCAGCTCCCGACATGACTATGGCTACACCTTC	CAGSSRHDYGYTF
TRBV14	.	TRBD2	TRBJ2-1	TGTGCCAGCAGCCCCCGGACTGGCGGGAGGGCCACCGCCTACAATGAGCAGTTCTTC	CASSPRTGGRATAYNEQFF
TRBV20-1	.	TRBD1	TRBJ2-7	TGCAGTGCTAGAGGGACAGGGGGCGTGAGATCCTACGAGCAGTACTTC	CSARGTGGVRSYEQYF
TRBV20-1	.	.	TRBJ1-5	TGCAGTGCTACTTCTTCGTCAGGCTTGGACCAGCCCCAGCATTTT	CSATSSSGLDQPQHF
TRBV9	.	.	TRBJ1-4	TGTGCCAGCAGCGGACAGTTGGGAGGCGAAAAACTGTTTTTT	CASSGQLGGEKLFF
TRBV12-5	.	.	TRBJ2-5	TGTGCTAGTGGGGGTGTAAAGACCCAGTACTTC	CASGGVKTQYF
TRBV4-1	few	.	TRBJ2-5	TGCGCCAGCAGCCAACCCAATTCGGAGACCCAGTACTTC	CASSQPNSETQYF
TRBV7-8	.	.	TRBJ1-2	TGTGCCAGCAGCCTCGGGGAGATGAACTATGGCTACACCTTC	CASSLGEMNYGYTF
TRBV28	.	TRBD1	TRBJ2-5	TGTGCCAGCAGTTTACGGACAGGGCGGGCAGAGACCCAGTACTTC	CASSLRTGRAETQYF
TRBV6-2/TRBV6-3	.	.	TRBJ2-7	TGTGCCAGCACCCGGGCGGGCACACCCTACGAGCAGTACTTC	CASTRAGTPYEQYF
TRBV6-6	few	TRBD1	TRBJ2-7	TGTGCCAGCAGTTTCACAGGGGGCTACTACGAGCAGTACTTC	CASSFTGGYYEQYF
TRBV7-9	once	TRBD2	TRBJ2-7	TGTGCCAGCAGCCCAGGGGCACTAGCGGTTATCTACGAGCAGTACTTC	CASSPGALAVIYEQYF
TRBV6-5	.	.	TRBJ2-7	TGTGCCAGCAGTTACCGATTCTTTGACAGAGCCTACGAGCAGTACTTC	CASSYRFFDRAYEQYF
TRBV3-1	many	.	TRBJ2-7	TGTGCCAGCAGCCAAGATCGGAACGAGCAGTACTTC	CASSQDRNEQYF
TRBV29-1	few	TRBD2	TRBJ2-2	TGCAGCATGAGCGGGAGGGGGACCGGGGAGCTGTTTTTT	CSMSGRGTGELFF
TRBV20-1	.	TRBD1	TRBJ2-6	TGCAGTGCTAGAGAACAGGGGGCCTCTGGGGCCAACGTCCTGACTTTC	CSAREQGASGANVLTF
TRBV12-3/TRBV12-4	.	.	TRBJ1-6	TGTGCCAGCAGTTTCAGGTCCTCCTATAATTCACCCCTCCACTTT	CASSFRSSYNSPLHF
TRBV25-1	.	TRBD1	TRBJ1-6	TGTGCCAGCAGAGGGACAGAGAGGAATTCACCCCTCCACTTT	CASRGTERNSPLHF
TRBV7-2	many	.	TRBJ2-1	TGTGCCAGCAGCTTAGATCCCAGCGGGCCCTCCTACAATGAGCAGTTCTTC	CASSLDPSGPSYNEQFF
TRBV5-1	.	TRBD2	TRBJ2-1	TGCGCCAGCAGCGCGGGACCTAGCGGGAGAATATACAATGAGCAGTTCTTC	CASSAGPSGRIYNEQFF
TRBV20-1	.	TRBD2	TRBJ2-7	TGCAGTGTCGCGGGAGGGCCGAGCAGCGAGCAGTACTTC	CSVAGGPSSEQYF
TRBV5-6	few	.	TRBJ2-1	TGTGCCAGCAGCTTCTCGAGCAGGGGTTATGAGCAGTTCTTC	CASSFSSRGYEQFF
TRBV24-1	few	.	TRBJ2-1	TGTGCCACCCAGGTTAGCTCCTACAATGAGCAGTTCTTC	CATQVSSYNEQFF
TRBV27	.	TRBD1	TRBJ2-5	TGTGCCAGCAGCCGAAAAACCGCCCCCGGACAGGGGGAGCAGTACTTC	CASSRKTAPGQGEQYF
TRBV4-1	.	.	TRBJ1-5	TGCGCCAGCAGCCAAGATCAGGGCCTTGGGCCCCAGCATTTT	CASSQDQGLGPQHF
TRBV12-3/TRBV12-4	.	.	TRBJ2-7	TGTGCCAGCAGTCCTGGGGGCCTAGTTGGCCAGTACTTC	CASSPGGLVGQYF
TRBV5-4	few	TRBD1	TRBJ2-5	TGTGCCAGCAGCTTGGTGGGGGGACAGGACCAAGAGACCCAGTACTTC	CASSLVGGQDQETQYF
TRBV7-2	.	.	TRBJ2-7	TGTGCCAGCAGCTTATACGGGATCTCCTACGAGCAGTACTTC	CASSLYGISYEQYF
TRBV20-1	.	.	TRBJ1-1	TGCAGTGCTCCATCTCCCCTTGGCACTGAAGCTTTCTTT	CSAPSPLGTEAFF
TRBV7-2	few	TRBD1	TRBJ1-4	TGTGCCAGCAGCTTATGGGGACAGGGGAATCAAAAACTGTTTTTT	CASSLWGQGNQKLFF
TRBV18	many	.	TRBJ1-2	TGTGCCAGCCTCGACGCAGGGGACTATGGCTACACCTTC	CASLDAGDYGYTF
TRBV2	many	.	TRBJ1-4	TGTGCCAGCAGCCAAAGGGTTGAAAAACTGTTTTTT	CASSQRVEKLFF
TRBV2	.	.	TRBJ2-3	TGTGCCAGCAGTGCCGACAGGAGAGGCACAGATACGCAGTATTTT	CASSADRRGTDTQYF
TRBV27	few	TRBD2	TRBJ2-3	TGTGCCAGCAGCCCGCGTACCGGGACTAGCGGCACAGATACGCAGTATTTT	CASSPRTGTSGTDTQYF
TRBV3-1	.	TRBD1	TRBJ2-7	TGTGCCAGCAGTACATTGGGGACAGGGGTGAGCGAGCAGTACTTC	CASSTLGTGVSEQYF
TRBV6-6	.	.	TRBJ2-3	TGTGCCAGCAGAACTGGGCCTAAGACGGAGTATTTT	CASRTGPKTEYF
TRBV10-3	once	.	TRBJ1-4	TGTGCCATCAGTGAGAGTGTGGGACAACTTCCCTCTAATGAAAAACTGTTTTTT	CAISESVGQLPSNEKLFF
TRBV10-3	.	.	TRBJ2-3	TGTGCCATCAGTGAGATGGATACGCAGTATTTT	CAISEMDTQYF
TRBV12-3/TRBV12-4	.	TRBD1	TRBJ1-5	TGTGCCAGCAGTCAGGGGGCAATAGGTCAGCCCCAGCATTTT	CASSQGAIGQPQHF
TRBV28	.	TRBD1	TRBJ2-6	TGTGCCAGCAGCCAGGGGGTACCATCTGGGGCCAACGTCCTGACTTTC	CASSQGVPSGANVLTF
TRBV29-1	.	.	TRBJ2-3	TGCAGCGTTGAGAAGCAGGGGCCCCGGACAGATACGCAGTATTTT	CSVEKQGPRTDTQYF
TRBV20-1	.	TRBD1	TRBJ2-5	TGCAGTGCTAGAGATCGAGGGTGGACAGGGGACGACAATGAGCAGTACTTC	CSARDRGWTGDDNEQYF